Below, one T cell receptor (beta chain) is given with its context. Its specificity is not known. These data belong to a study of T cell repertoires in cytomegalovirus infection. Study-wide context: CMV infection plus the matching HLA type was flagged by public TCR beta signatures. Study results and caveats: HLA-C-restricted CMV clonotypes gave the most frequent clonotype in two of eight donors. Summed frequency of public TCR beta families distinguished CMV carriers with the relevant HLA.

The V gene's germline CDR1 is DFQATT and CDR2 SNEGSKA (reference sequence). Trimming left V 6 bases short and J 4 bases short, with 19 bases between. The CDR3 totals 14 residues. TCRdb processed the reads anew with MiXCR; each CDR3 protein has one entry. The sample holds more than 200,000 distinct CDR3 sequences, around 9% seen once. The chain recombines TRBV20-1 with TRBJ2-7; the D gene is possibly TRBD2 (6 bases). What was sequenced was PBMCs. This receptor was identified in a human donor in good health (CMV status not recorded). Some clones in this sample may be carry-over from other donors' samples. The CDR3 DNA reads as TGCAGTGCCAGCCCCTTGGGGGGTCCGTACGAGCAGTACTTC. This gives the protein CSASPLGGPYEQYF.